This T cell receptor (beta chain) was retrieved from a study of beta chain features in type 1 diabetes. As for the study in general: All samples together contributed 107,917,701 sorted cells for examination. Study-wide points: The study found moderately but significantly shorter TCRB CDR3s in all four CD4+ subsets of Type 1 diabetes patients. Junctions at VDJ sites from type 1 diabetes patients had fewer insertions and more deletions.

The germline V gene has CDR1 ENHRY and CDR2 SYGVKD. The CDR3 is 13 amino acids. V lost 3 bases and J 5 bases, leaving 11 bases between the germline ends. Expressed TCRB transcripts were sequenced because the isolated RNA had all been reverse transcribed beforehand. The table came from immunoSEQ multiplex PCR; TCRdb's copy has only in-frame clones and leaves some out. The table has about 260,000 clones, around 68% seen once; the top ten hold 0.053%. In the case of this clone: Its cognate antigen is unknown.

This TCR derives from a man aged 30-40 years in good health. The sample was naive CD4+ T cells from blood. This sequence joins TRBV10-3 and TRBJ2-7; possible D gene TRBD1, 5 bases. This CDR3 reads CAISDRVDNEQYF. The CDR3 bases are TGTGCCATCAGTGACAGGGTAGACAACGAGCAGTACTTC.